Listed below are T cell receptor beta chains from one sample, sequenced in a study of identical twins. MiXCR, run by TCRdb on the 5' RACE reads, gives a single entry per CDR3 protein. The sample has hundreds of thousands of distinct CDR3 sequences, approximately 24% seen once; the top ten hold about 2.9%. This sample was also put to use in a study of T cells expressing NK-cell markers.

Sequenced material: CD4+ T cells sorted from blood. These receptors came from a woman aged 18-35 years in good health. The CDR3 runs from the conserved cysteine through the conserved F or W. The order of the fields is J gene, V gene, clone size, D gene, CDR3 protein, CDR3 DNA. The D gene is left open where the match is weak. Not every row has a clone size; where given, it reads once, few, many or a size class.

j_gene: TRBJ1-1; v_gene: TRBV3-1; abundance: NA; d_gene: TRBD1; CDR3aa: CASSLQGAAEAFF; CDR3nt: TGTGCCAGCAGCTTACAGGGGGCCGCTGAAGCTTTCTTT
j_gene: TRBJ2-2; v_gene: TRBV12-3/TRBV12-4; abundance: NA; d_gene: TRBD2; CDR3aa: CASSFRLAGTGELFF; CDR3nt: TGTGCCAGCAGTTTCAGACTAGCGGGCACCGGGGAGCTGTTTTTT
j_gene: TRBJ1-2; v_gene: TRBV7-9; abundance: few; d_gene: TRBD1; CDR3aa: CASTGTGGLVGYTF; CDR3nt: TGTGCCAGTACCGGGACAGGGGGCTTGGTAGGCTACACCTTC
j_gene: TRBJ1-3; v_gene: TRBV4-3; abundance: NA; d_gene: NA; CDR3aa: CASSQEVRDTIYF; CDR3nt: TGCGCCAGCAGCCAAGAAGTTAGAGACACCATATATTTT
j_gene: TRBJ1-1; v_gene: TRBV11-1; abundance: NA; d_gene: NA; CDR3aa: CASSNPGLRIEAFF; CDR3nt: TGTGCCAGCAGCAATCCGGGACTGAGAATAGAAGCTTTCTTT
j_gene: TRBJ2-5; v_gene: TRBV7-6; abundance: NA; d_gene: NA; CDR3aa: CASSHVPAPQYF; CDR3nt: TGTGCCAGCAGCCACGTTCCCGCCCCCCAGTACTTC
j_gene: TRBJ2-4; v_gene: TRBV7-2; abundance: NA; d_gene: TRBD2; CDR3aa: CASSLVSGGRDIQYF; CDR3nt: TGTGCCAGCAGCTTAGTGTCGGGAGGGAGGGACATTCAGTACTTC
j_gene: TRBJ2-1; v_gene: TRBV9; abundance: few; d_gene: TRBD2; CDR3aa: CASSSHIQRGYNEQFF; CDR3nt: TGTGCCAGCAGCTCCCATATCCAGCGGGGGTACAATGAGCAGTTCTTC
j_gene: TRBJ2-2; v_gene: TRBV20-1; abundance: few; d_gene: TRBD1; CDR3aa: CSARDLRQGATGELFF; CDR3nt: TGCAGTGCTAGAGATCTACGGCAGGGGGCCACCGGGGAGCTGTTTTTT
j_gene: TRBJ2-5; v_gene: TRBV5-1; abundance: NA; d_gene: NA; CDR3aa: CASSLVRSEEKYF; CDR3nt: TGCGCCAGCAGCTTGGTGAGATCCGAGGAAAAGTACTTC
j_gene: TRBJ1-4; v_gene: TRBV5-6; abundance: few; d_gene: TRBD1; CDR3aa: CASSRDRGKLFF; CDR3nt: TGTGCCAGCAGCCGGGACAGAGGAAAACTGTTTTTT
j_gene: TRBJ2-1; v_gene: TRBV7-9; abundance: NA; d_gene: NA; CDR3aa: CASSHTHEQFF; CDR3nt: TGTGCCAGCAGCCATACCCATGAGCAGTTCTTC
j_gene: TRBJ1-6; v_gene: TRBV6-1; abundance: few; d_gene: TRBD1; CDR3aa: CASSRGQGNNSPLHF; CDR3nt: TGTGCCAGCAGTCGCGGACAGGGGAATAATTCACCCCTCCACTTT
j_gene: TRBJ1-1; v_gene: TRBV7-2; abundance: NA; d_gene: NA; CDR3aa: CASSLGAMTTEAFF; CDR3nt: TGTGCCAGCAGCTTAGGGGCAATGACCACTGAAGCTTTCTTT
j_gene: TRBJ1-1; v_gene: TRBV6-1; abundance: few; d_gene: TRBD1; CDR3aa: CASRFGTGDTEAFF; CDR3nt: TGTGCCAGCAGGTTCGGGACAGGGGACACTGAAGCTTTCTTT
j_gene: TRBJ1-6; v_gene: TRBV6-5; abundance: NA; d_gene: TRBD1; CDR3aa: CASSYTPRQGRNSPLHF; CDR3nt: TGTGCCAGCAGTTATACGCCCCGACAGGGCCGGAATTCACCCCTCCACTTT
j_gene: TRBJ2-1; v_gene: TRBV10-3; abundance: NA; d_gene: NA; CDR3aa: CAISAGTHEQFF; CDR3nt: TGTGCCATCAGTGCAGGGACCCATGAGCAGTTCTTC
j_gene: TRBJ1-4; v_gene: TRBV7-9; abundance: NA; d_gene: NA; CDR3aa: CASSLAIGQNGEKLFF; CDR3nt: TGTGCCAGCAGCTTAGCGATCGGACAGAACGGGGAAAAACTGTTTTTT
j_gene: TRBJ2-1; v_gene: TRBV11-2; abundance: few; d_gene: NA; CDR3aa: CASSRSSRNEQFF; CDR3nt: TGTGCCAGCAGTCGATCTAGCCGGAATGAGCAGTTCTTC
j_gene: TRBJ2-2; v_gene: TRBV3-1; abundance: NA; d_gene: NA; CDR3aa: CTFSLGITGRLTGELFF; CDR3nt: TGTACCTTCAGTTTAGGTATCACAGGAAGACTCACCGGGGAGCTGTTTTTT
j_gene: TRBJ2-2; v_gene: TRBV5-1; abundance: few; d_gene: TRBD1; CDR3aa: CASSEGQWNTGELFF; CDR3nt: TGCGCCAGCAGCGAGGGACAGTGGAACACCGGGGAGCTGTTTTTT